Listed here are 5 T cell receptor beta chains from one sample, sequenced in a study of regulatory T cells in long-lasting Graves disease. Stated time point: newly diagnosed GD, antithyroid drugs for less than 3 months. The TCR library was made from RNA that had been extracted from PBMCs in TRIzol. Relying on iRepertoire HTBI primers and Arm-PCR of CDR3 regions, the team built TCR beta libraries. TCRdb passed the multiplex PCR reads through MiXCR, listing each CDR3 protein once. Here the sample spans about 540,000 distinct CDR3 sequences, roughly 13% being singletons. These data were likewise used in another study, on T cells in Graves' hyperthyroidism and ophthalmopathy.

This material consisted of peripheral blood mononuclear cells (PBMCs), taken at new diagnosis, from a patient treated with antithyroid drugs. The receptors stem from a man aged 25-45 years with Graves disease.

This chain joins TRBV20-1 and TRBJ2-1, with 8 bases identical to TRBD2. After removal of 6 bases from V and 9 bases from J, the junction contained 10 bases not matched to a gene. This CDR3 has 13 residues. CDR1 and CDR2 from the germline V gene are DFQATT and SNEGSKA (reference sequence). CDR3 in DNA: TGCAGTGCCCGGGAGGGCCTTTTGGGTGAGCAGTTCTTC. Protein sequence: CSAREGLLGEQFF.

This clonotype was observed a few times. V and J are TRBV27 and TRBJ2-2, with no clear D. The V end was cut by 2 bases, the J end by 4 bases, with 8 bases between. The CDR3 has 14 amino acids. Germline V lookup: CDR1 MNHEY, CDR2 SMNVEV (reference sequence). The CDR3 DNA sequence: TGTGCCAGCAGTTTAGTGGTGGGCACCGGGGAGCTGTTTTTT. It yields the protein CASSLVVGTGELFF.

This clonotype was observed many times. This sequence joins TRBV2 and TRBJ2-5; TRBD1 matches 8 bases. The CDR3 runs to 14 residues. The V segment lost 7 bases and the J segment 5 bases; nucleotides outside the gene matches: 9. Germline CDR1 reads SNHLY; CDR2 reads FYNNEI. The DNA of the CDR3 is TGTGCCAGCACCCCGGGACAGGTTGTGGAGACCCAGTACTTC. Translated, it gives CASTPGQVVETQYF. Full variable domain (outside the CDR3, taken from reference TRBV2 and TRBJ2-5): EPEVTQTPSHQVTQMGQEVILRCVPISNHLYFYWYRQILGQKVEFLVSFYNNEISEKSEIFDDQFSVERPDGSNFTLKIRSTKLEDSAMYFCASTPGQVVETQYFGPGTRLLVL.

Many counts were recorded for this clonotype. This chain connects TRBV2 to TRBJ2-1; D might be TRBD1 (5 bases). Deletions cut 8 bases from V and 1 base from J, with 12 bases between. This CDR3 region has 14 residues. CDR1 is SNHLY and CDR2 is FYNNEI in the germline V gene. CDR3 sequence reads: CASGAGLSYNEQFF. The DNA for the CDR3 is TGTGCCAGCGGGGCCGGGCTTTCCTACAATGAGCAGTTCTTC.

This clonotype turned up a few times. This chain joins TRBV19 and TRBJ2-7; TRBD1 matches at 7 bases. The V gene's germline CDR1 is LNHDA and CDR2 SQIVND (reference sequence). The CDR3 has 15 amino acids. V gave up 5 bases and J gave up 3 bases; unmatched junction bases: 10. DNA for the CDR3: TGTGCCAGTAGTTTAAACTGGGACAGTTACTACGAGCAGTACTTC. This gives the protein CASSLNWDSYYEQYF. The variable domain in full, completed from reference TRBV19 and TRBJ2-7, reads DGGITQSPKYLFRKEGQNVTLSCEQNLNHDAMYWYRQDPGQGLRLIYYSQIVNDFQKGDIAEGYSVSREKKESFPLTVTSAQKNPTAFYLCASSLNWDSYYEQYFGPGTRLTVT.